Following are 17 T cell receptor beta chains from one sample sequenced in a study of identical twins. MiXCR, applied by TCRdb to the 5' RACE reads, yields one record per CDR3 protein. The table shows about 890,000 distinct CDR3 sequences, with roughly 12% occurring only once. These sequences were also reported in another study, on yellow fever vaccine responses in identical twins.

Material for sequencing was PBMCs. These receptor sequences come from a woman aged 18-29 years in good health.

The rearrangement uses TRBV18 and TRBJ2-1, with a tentative D call TRBD1 (6 bases). The germline V gene encodes CDR1 KGHSH and CDR2 LQKENI. With 6 bases removed from V and 7 bases from J, the gap between germline ends came to 13 bases. The CDR3 loop spans 13 amino acids. In DNA form, the CDR3 reads TGTGCCAGCTCTCAGAATACAGGGAATGAGCAGTTCTTC. Protein product: CASSQNTGNEQFF. The full variable domain, rest sourced from reference TRBV18 and TRBJ2-1, is NAGVMQNPRHLVRRRGQEARLRCSPMKGHSHVYWYRQLPEEGLKFMVYLQKENIIDESGMPKERFSAEFPKEGPSILRIQQVVRGDSAAYFCASSQNTGNEQFFGPGTRLTVL.

The rearrangement joins TRBV4-1 to TRBJ2-5, with 9 bases aligning to TRBD2. Germline V gene sequence: CDR1 MGHRA, CDR2 YSYEKL. This CDR3 has 14 amino acids. V lost 6 bases and J lost 4; bases outside the gene matches: 6. Here the CDR3 reads CASRRRGGVETQYF. In DNA, the CDR3 is TGCGCCAGCAGGAGGCGGGGGGGCGTAGAGACCCAGTACTTC.

The chain combines TRBV20-1 with TRBJ2-2, with D perhaps matching TRBD1 (6 bases). V lost 6 bases, J lost 6 bases, and 17 bases lay in between. Germline CDR1 is DFQATT and CDR2 is SNEGSKA (reference sequence). The CDR3 is 14 residues long. This chain's CDR3 is CSASRGTGSGELFF. Here the CDR3 DNA reads TGCAGTGCATCCAGGGGCACGGGATCCGGGGAGCTGTTTTTT.

The chain joins TRBV29-1 to TRBJ2-1; D possibly corresponds to TRBD2 (6 bases). Germline CDR1 reads SQVTM; CDR2 reads ANQGSEA. V was clipped by 6 bases and J by 0 bases, with 9 bases between them. The CDR3 covers 13 residues. The CDR3 reads CSVTGSSYNEQFF. The CDR3 nucleotides read TGCAGCGTCACCGGGAGCTCCTACAATGAGCAGTTCTTC.

To note about this clonotype: Mismatch with germline at one junction end may stem from a read error. The rearrangement joins TRBV24-1 to TRBJ2-2; 7 nucleotides line up with TRBD1. CDR3 length: 15 residues. Per germline, CDR1 KGHDR and CDR2 SFDVKD. DNA for the CDR3: TGCGCCACCCAGGGGGTTAGGGAACGGGCCGGGGAGCTGTTTTTT. It codes for CATQGVRERAGELFF.

This chain connects TRBV7-9 to TRBJ1-1; no definite D call. Germline loops: CDR1 SEHNR, CDR2 FQNEAQ (reference sequence). This CDR3 is 14 amino acids long. V lost 3 bases, J lost 2 bases, and 10 bases lay in between. The CDR3 loop reads CASSLMTDNTEAFF. The CDR3, as DNA: TGTGCCAGCAGCTTGATGACGGACAACACTGAAGCTTTCTTT.

The chain links TRBV20-1 to TRBJ2-1, with 7 bases fitting TRBD2. In germline, CDR1 is DFQATT, CDR2 SNEGSKA (reference sequence). Unmatched junction bases numbered 13, after V lost 0 bases and J lost 5 bases. The length of the CDR3 is 17 residues. The CDR3 DNA sequence: TGCAGTGCTAGAGATCCCCCGGGATGGGGGGGGAACAATGAGCAGTTCTTC. It translates to CSARDPPGWGGNNEQFF.

This clonotype was seen many times. The chain combines TRBV12-3 or TRBV12-4 with TRBJ2-5; 12 bases map to TRBD2. V lost 5 bases, J lost 4 bases, and 2 bases stayed unmatched. CDR3 size: 14 residues. The CDR3 DNA reads as TGTGCCAGCAGTCAACTAGCGGGGGGAGAGACCCAGTACTTC. Its translation is CASSQLAGGETQYF.

This clonotype turned up a few times. V is TRBV6-2 or TRBV6-3 and J is TRBJ2-2, with TRBD2 identical over 8 bases. The trim removed 2 bases at V and 0 bases at J, leaving 11 bases unmatched. There are 19 residues in the CDR3. CDR1 is MNHEY and CDR2 is SVGEGT in the germline V gene. CDR3 DNA: TGTGCCAGCAGTTACCCCTCTAGCGGGTCACGGGCGAACACCGGGGAGCTGTTTTTT. Translated: CASSYPSSGSRANTGELFF.

In its sample, this clonotype was seen a few times. The chain carries TRBV14 and TRBJ1-1; D perhaps matches TRBD1 (6 bases). Per the germline V gene, CDR1 is SGHDN and CDR2 is FVKESK. This CDR3 has 13 residues. V lost 3 bases and J 3 bases, leaving 8 bases between the germline ends. The CDR3 DNA reads TGTGCCAGCAGCCACGGACAGCACACTGAAGCTTTCTTT. Its protein product is CASSHGQHTEAFF. Filled out from reference TRBV14 and TRBJ1-1, the complete variable domain reads EAGVTQFPSHSVIEKGQTVTLRCDPISGHDNLYWYRRVMGKEIKFLLHFVKESKQDESGMPNNRFLAERTGGTYSTLKVQPAELEDSGVYFCASSHGQHTEAFFGQGTRLTVV.

This clonotype was seen a few times. This rearrangement joins TRBV3-1 to TRBJ2-1; 8 bases map to TRBD1. CDR1 and CDR2 from the germline V gene are LGHDT and YNNKEL (reference sequence). V lost 5 bases and J lost 9; bases outside the gene matches: 15. There are 16 residues in the CDR3. In nucleotides, the CDR3 is TGTGCCAGCAGCTACCTAAAAGACAGGGGCGCGAGTGAGCAGTTCTTC. Its translation is CASSYLKDRGASEQFF.

The chain recombines TRBV4-2 with TRBJ2-1, with 10 positions matching TRBD2. This CDR3 is 16 amino acids long. V gave up 2 bases and J gave up 12 bases; unmatched junction bases: 13. Germline V lookup: CDR1 LGHNA, CDR2 YNFKEQ. The DNA of the CDR3 is TGTGCCAGCAGCCAAACAGGACTAGCGGCCCAAAAGGGGCAGTTCTTC. This encodes CASSQTGLAAQKGQFF.

This clonotype has more than one count but fewer than ten. The DNA of the CDR3 is TGTGCCAGCAGCCACCCGCAGCCCGGCCAAGAGACCCAGTACTTC. Its protein product is CASSHPQPGQETQYF. V and J are TRBV28 and TRBJ2-5; no clear D gene. Germline CDR1 MDHEN, CDR2 SYDVKM. The CDR3 length is 15 residues. V gave up 6 bases and J gave up 1 base, with 15 bases separating them. Complete variable domain (other parts from reference TRBV28 and TRBJ2-5): DVKVTQSSRYLVKRTGEKVFLECVQDMDHENMFWYRQDPGLGLRLIYFSYDVKMKEKGDIPEGYSVSREKKERFSLILESASTNQTSMYLCASSHPQPGQETQYFGPGTRLLVL.

The sample holds a few counts of this clonotype. V is TRBV7-2 and J is TRBJ2-5; D is perhaps TRBD1 (5 bases). CDR1 and CDR2 from the germline V gene are SGHTA and FQGNSA. The CDR3 is made up of 15 amino acids. The germline V and J ends were trimmed by 4 bases and 4 bases, with 16 bases remaining between them. For the CDR3, the DNA is TGTGCCAGCAGCTCTTGGACACCTACGGGAGAGACCCAGTACTTC. Translating it yields CASSSWTPTGETQYF.

This clonotype has just a few counts. V and J are TRBV15 and TRBJ2-1; possible D gene TRBD2, 5 bases. The CDR3 is 19 amino acids. Trimming pared 0 bases from V and 1 base from J, leaving 19 bases between. Germline CDR1 LNHNV, CDR2 YYDKDF (reference sequence). CDR3 DNA: TGTGCCACCAGCAGAGATAAGGGTGGAGGCTCGAGGTCCTACAATGAGCAGTTCTTC. It is translated as CATSRDKGGGSRSYNEQFF.

There are many counts of this clonotype. The rearrangement links TRBV10-3 to TRBJ2-2; D might be TRBD1 (5 bases). Trimming took off 0 bases at V and 4 bases at J, with 6 bases between the two ends. From germline, CDR1 is ENHRY and CDR2 SYGVKD. The CDR3 has 14 amino acids. The CDR3, as DNA: TGTGCCATCAGTGAGTCGACAGCCACCGGGGAGCTGTTTTTT. This gives the protein CAISESTATGELFF.

The rearrangement uses TRBV10-3 and TRBJ1-1; a weak D match, TRBD1 (6 bases). CDR3 length equals 15 residues. Trimming left V 10 bases short and J 0 bases short, with 18 bases between. Germline values: CDR1 ENHRY, CDR2 SYGVKD. The CDR3 nucleotides are TGTGCCACGAACGAGAAGGGGGAAGTGAACACTGAAGCTTTCTTT. Encoded protein: CATNEKGEVNTEAFF.